The 12 T cell receptor beta chains listed next were all sequenced from one sample in a study of PD-L1 blockade in urothelial cancer. Assay: immunoSEQ multiplex PCR; the TCRdb copy retains only in-frame clones and omits some. Here the sample spans roughly 29,000 clones, 75% to 90% being singletons. Sequences were derived from PBMCs, sampled around atezolizumab (anti-PD-L1) treatment. Source of these receptors: a middle-aged man with urothelial cancer.

This clone was seen just once. Written as DNA, the CDR3 is TGTGCCATCAGTGAGACCAGCGGGTTTAATGAGCAGTTCTTC. Its protein product is CAISETSGFNEQFF. This chain joins TRBV10-3 and TRBJ2-1, with a weak D call TRBD2 (6 bases). The CDR3 has 14 amino acids. Germline lookup yields CDR1 ENHRY and CDR2 SYGVKD. Trimming removed 2 bases at V and 7 bases at J, with 12 bases between.

The rearrangement joins TRBV7-9 to TRBJ2-5; 7 nucleotides align to TRBD2. Trimming at V came to 5 bases and at J to 3 bases, leaving 6 bases not matched to a gene. Germline V lookup: CDR1 SEHNR, CDR2 FQNEAQ (reference sequence). The CDR3 spans 14 residues. The CDR3 reads CASSPGLLEETQYF. The CDR3, as DNA: TGTGCCAGCAGCCCGGGACTACTCGAAGAGACCCAGTACTTC.

V usage is TRBV7-6 and J usage is TRBJ1-2; 7 bases agree with TRBD1. CDR1 is SGHVS and CDR2 is FNYEAQ in the germline V gene. The J segment lost 0 bases and the V segment lost 4 bases, leaving 5 bases of the junction unmatched. The CDR3 contains 15 residues. CDR3 protein: CASSSRQGTNYGYTF. CDR3 bases: TGTGCCAGCAGCTCCAGACAGGGAACTAACTATGGCTACACCTTC.

The rearrangement uses TRBV6-1 and TRBJ1-1; D call uncertain. The germline V gene has CDR1 MNHNS and CDR2 SASEGT. This CDR3 region has 14 residues. V was trimmed by 1 base and J by 7 bases, leaving 13 bases between them. The chain's CDR3 is CASSEGRARGEAFF. The DNA for the CDR3 is TGTGCCAGCAGTGAAGGGCGGGCACGGGGTGAAGCTTTCTTT.

This clone was counted between two and nine times. As DNA, the CDR3 is TGTGCCAGCAGCCGCCGTGGGAGCGGAACCACAGATACGCAGTATTTT. This gives the protein CASSRRGSGTTDTQYF. The rearrangement links TRBV11-2 to TRBJ2-3, with D possibly being TRBD2 (5 bases). Per the germline V gene, CDR1 is SGHAT and CDR2 is FQNNGV. With 5 bases removed from V and 2 bases from J, the gap between germline ends came to 17 bases. CDR3 length: 16 amino acids.

V and J are TRBV28 and TRBJ2-5; a possible D gene is TRBD1 (7 bases). Trimming removed 5 bases from V and 5 bases from J, with 18 bases in between. The CDR3 length is 15 residues. Looked up from germline, CDR1 is MDHEN and CDR2 is SYDVKM. The CDR3 region is CASSRQGGREETQYF. CDR3 bases: TGTGCCAGCAGTCGACAGGGAGGAAGGGAGGAGACCCAGTACTTC.

The V and J genes are TRBV7-2 and TRBJ2-6; TRBD1 aligns across 7 bases. From germline, CDR1 is SGHTA and CDR2 FQGNSA. The CDR3 is 14 residues long. The V and J ends lost 1 base and 12 bases, in that order; junction bases with no gene match: 6. The CDR3: CASSLGQGSTVLTF. CDR3 bases: TGTGCCAGCAGCTTAGGACAGGGCTCGACCGTCCTGACTTTC.

The rearrangement uses TRBV27 and TRBJ2-3, with D possibly being TRBD2 (5 bases). CDR3 size: 13 residues. Trimming cost V 4 bases and J 8 bases, with 13 bases left between them. Germline V gene data show CDR1 as MNHEY and CDR2 as SMNVEV (reference sequence). The CDR3 is CASSSDHRGTQYF. Here the CDR3 DNA reads TGTGCCAGCAGTTCCGACCATCGGGGTACGCAGTATTTT.

The V and J genes are TRBV30 and TRBJ2-2, with a weak D call TRBD2 (5 bases). Trimming stripped 3 bases from V and 0 bases from J, with 11 bases between. This CDR3 has 15 residues. CDR1 is GTSNPN, CDR2 SVGIG, per germline (reference sequence). The CDR3 DNA follows: TGTGCCTGGAGCGAGGGTGACGCGAACACCGGGGAGCTGTTTTTT. It codes for CAWSEGDANTGELFF. Drawing the rest from reference TRBV30 and TRBJ2-2, the complete variable domain is SQTIHQWPATLVQPVGSPLSLECTVEGTSNPNLYWYRQAAGRGLQLLFYSVGIGQISSEVPQNLSASRPQDRQFILSSKKLLLSDSGFYLCAWSEGDANTGELFFGEGSRLTVL.

The chain is built from TRBV4-2 and TRBJ2-1; D unresolved. Looked up from germline, CDR1 is LGHNA and CDR2 is YNFKEQ. V shed 1 base and J shed 7 bases, with 14 bases lying between them. The length of the CDR3 is 15 residues. The DNA of the CDR3 is TGTGCCAGCAGCCAAGGCGGCAGCTCGCGTAATGAGCAGTTCTTC. Residues: CASSQGGSSRNEQFF.

The CDR3 sequence: CASSRNRGEQFF. CDR3 DNA: TGTGCCAGCAGCCGAAACCGGGGGGAGCAGTTCTTC. The J gene is TRBJ2-1, the V gene TRBV11-2; a possible D gene is TRBD2 (6 bases). Germline V gene data show CDR1 as SGHAT and CDR2 as FQNNGV. V gave up 5 bases and J gave up 10 bases, with 12 bases separating them. The CDR3 spans 12 residues.

The rearrangement links TRBV18 to TRBJ2-5, with D hard to call. The CDR3 contains 14 residues. V shed 3 bases and J shed 5 bases, with 13 bases lying between them. In germline, CDR1 is KGHSH, CDR2 LQKENI. The chain's CDR3 is CASSPLDHGETQYF. The CDR3 DNA reads as TGTGCCAGCTCACCCCTCGACCACGGGGAGACCCAGTACTTC. The full variable domain, its missing parts supplied by reference TRBV18 and TRBJ2-5, is NAGVMQNPRHLVRRRGQEARLRCSPMKGHSHVYWYRQLPEEGLKFMVYLQKENIIDESGMPKERFSAEFPKEGPSILRIQQVVRGDSAAYFCASSPLDHGETQYFGPGTRLLVL.